The 18 T cell receptor beta chains presented below share a single source sample, sequenced in a study of blood T cells in healthy people across ages. Combining a sample-barcoded 5' primer with a J-beta primer mix, a second PCR ran for roughly 6 to 11 cycles. TCRdb re-called the 5' RACE reads with MiXCR, one entry per CDR3 protein. The table shows about 1,500,000 distinct CDR3 sequences, with 40% to 50% occurring only once. The specimen sequenced was blood. Receptor source: a woman aged 18 to 35 in good health.

This clonotype was detected many times. The germline gene is not matched at one end of the junction; a read error may be the cause. This chain uses TRBV7-9 with TRBJ1-6, with D unresolved. Per the germline V gene, CDR1 is SEHNR and CDR2 is FQNEAQ (reference sequence). There are 15 residues in the CDR3. This chain's CDR3 is CASSLGSSYNSPLHF. CDR3 sequence (DNA): TGTGCCAGCAGTTTAGGGAGCTCCTATAATTCACCCCTCCACTTT.

The rearrangement links TRBV2 to TRBJ2-7, with D possibly matching TRBD2 (7 bases). The germline CDR1 and CDR2 sequences are SNHLY and FYNNEI. Trimming pared 6 bases from V and 3 bases from J, leaving 15 bases between. This CDR3 spans 14 amino acids. Written as DNA, the CDR3 is TGTGCCAGCAGGAGGGGGGGTCAACTCTACGAGCAGTACTTC. It codes for CASRRGGQLYEQYF.

The sample holds a few counts of this clonotype. This CDR3 reads CASSLAQNAATGSGYTF. As DNA, the CDR3 is TGTGCCAGCAGCTTAGCGCAAAATGCTGCGACAGGGAGTGGCTACACCTTC. The chain carries TRBV7-2 and TRBJ1-2; TRBD1 aligns across 7 bases. Germline CDR1 is SGHTA and CDR2 is FQGNSA. Trimming at V came to 0 bases and at J to 7 bases, leaving 14 bases not matched to a gene. CDR3 length: 17 residues.

This chain connects TRBV6-1 to TRBJ2-2, with TRBD2 identical over 14 bases. The germline CDR1 and CDR2 sequences are MNHNS and SASEGT. This CDR3 region has 19 residues. The V segment lost 10 bases and the J segment 4 bases; nucleotides outside the gene matches: 17. CDR3 sequence: CAIGVHGLAGGVGTGELFF. The CDR3 nucleotides are TGTGCCATCGGAGTTCATGGACTAGCGGGAGGAGTAGGCACCGGGGAGCTGTTTTTT.

This clonotype was seen more than once but under ten times. The chain carries TRBV2 and TRBJ2-1; the match to TRBD2 covers 7 bases. The CDR3 is made up of 15 amino acids. CDR1 SNHLY and CDR2 FYNNEI come from the germline V gene. Trimming removed 6 bases from V and 2 bases from J; junction bases left unmatched: 7. The chain's CDR3 is CASSSGMGAYNEQFF. The CDR3 nucleotides read TGTGCCAGCAGCAGCGGGATGGGGGCCTACAATGAGCAGTTCTTC.

The rearrangement joins TRBV7-9 to TRBJ2-7; no firm D call. The DNA end is more similar to TRBJ2-5, so the J call may be wrong. The CDR3 sequence is 16 residues long. CDR1 and CDR2 (germline): SEHNR, FQNEAQ (reference sequence). CDR3 amino acids: CASSLAQLSPRETQYF. The CDR3 DNA follows: TGTGCCAGCAGCTTAGCGCAGTTGAGCCCCCGAGAGACCCAGTACTTC.

The chain couples TRBV10-3 to TRBJ2-3, with D unclear. Trimming shortened V by 2 bases and J by 1 base, and 7 bases separated the two germline ends. CDR1 is ENHRY, CDR2 SYGVKD, per germline. The length of the CDR3 is 14 residues. The DNA of the CDR3 is TGTGCCATCAGTGAGGGTAGGGGCACAGATACGCAGTATTTT. Protein: CAISEGRGTDTQYF.

The J gene is TRBJ1-4, the V gene TRBV4-1; TRBD1 might be the D (6 bases). V was cut by 4 bases and J by 1 base, with 13 bases left in between. CDR3 length: 16 amino acids. Germline V CDR1 and CDR2: MGHRA, YSYEKL. The CDR3 sequence is CASSLRTAGTNEKLFF. The CDR3 DNA follows: TGCGCCAGCAGCCTGCGGACAGCGGGAACTAATGAAAAACTGTTTTTT.

The chain employs TRBV2 and TRBJ2-3; 8 bases agree with TRBD2. Germline-derived CDR1 and CDR2 are SNHLY and FYNNEI. CDR3 length: 13 amino acids. The V and J ends lost 7 bases and 3 bases, in that order; junction bases with no gene match: 3. The CDR3 here is CASNRGGTDTQYF. The CDR3 DNA reads TGTGCCAGCAATCGGGGGGGGACAGATACGCAGTATTTT.

This clonotype was seen more than once but under ten times. The chain's CDR3 is CASSSGAGIGYTF. The CDR3 nucleotides read TGTGCCAGCAGTTCTGGGGCAGGGATAGGCTACACCTTC. This rearrangement joins TRBV27 to TRBJ1-2, with a possible D match to TRBD1 (5 bases). CDR3 length: 13 amino acids. V lost 4 bases to trimming and J lost 8 bases, with 14 bases between them. Per germline, CDR1 MNHEY and CDR2 SMNVEV (reference sequence).

This clonotype was recorded a few times. V gene TRBV12-3 or TRBV12-4 combines with J gene TRBJ1-2; possible D gene TRBD1, 6 bases. The V and J ends lost 5 bases and 5 bases respectively, with 12 bases between them. This CDR3 region has 13 residues. The CDR3 reads CASSPGAAYGYTF. The CDR3 DNA sequence: TGTGCCAGCAGTCCGGGGGCAGCATATGGCTACACCTTC.

This sequence joins TRBV5-1 and TRBJ1-1, with a weak D call TRBD1 (6 bases). The CDR3 contains 14 residues. Trimming shortened V by 4 bases and J by 1 base, and 11 bases separated the two germline ends. Germline-derived CDR1 and CDR2 are SGHRS and YFSETQ. Here the CDR3 DNA reads TGCGCCAGCAGCCGTGGACAGTCGAACACTGAAGCTTTCTTT. This codes for CASSRGQSNTEAFF. The whole variable domain, remainder taken from reference TRBV5-1 and TRBJ1-1, is KAGVTQTPRYLIKTRGQQVTLSCSPISGHRSVSWYQQTPGQGLQFLFEYFSETQRNKGNFPGRFSGRQFSNSRSEMNVSTLELGDSALYLCASSRGQSNTEAFFGQGTRLTVV.

The rearrangement links TRBV18 to TRBJ2-3; a weak D match, TRBD2 (5 bases). The V gene's germline CDR1 is KGHSH and CDR2 LQKENI. Deletions cut 5 bases from V and 5 bases from J, with 14 bases between. CDR3 length equals 14 residues. DNA of the CDR3: TGTGCCAGCTCATCCTTAGCGAAACGAGATACGCAGTATTTT. It codes for CASSSLAKRDTQYF. Looking up the rest from reference TRBV18 and TRBJ2-3 gives the full variable domain: NAGVMQNPRHLVRRRGQEARLRCSPMKGHSHVYWYRQLPEEGLKFMVYLQKENIIDESGMPKERFSAEFPKEGPSILRIQQVVRGDSAAYFCASSSLAKRDTQYFGPGTRLTVL.

The V call is TRBV7-9, the J call TRBJ2-7; 8 nucleotides align to TRBD1. The CDR3 totals 15 residues. V gave up 1 base and J gave up 3 bases; unmatched junction bases: 5. CDR1 is SEHNR, CDR2 FQNEAQ, per germline (reference sequence). The CDR3: CASSLERTGLYEQYF. CDR3 coding DNA: TGTGCCAGCAGCTTAGAGCGGACAGGGCTCTACGAGCAGTACTTC.

This clonotype turned up a few times. The chain links TRBV25-1 to TRBJ2-1; D possibly corresponds to TRBD1 (6 bases). Germline lookup yields CDR1 MGHDK and CDR2 SYGVNS. V was trimmed by 2 bases and J by 4 bases, leaving 9 bases between them. The CDR3 is 14 amino acids. The chain's CDR3 is CASSETGIYNEQFF. CDR3 nucleotides: TGTGCCAGCAGTGAAACAGGGATTTACAATGAGCAGTTCTTC.

This clonotype was picked up a small number of times. V and J are TRBV3-1 and TRBJ2-1, with D possibly matching TRBD2 (6 bases). This CDR3 has 17 amino acids. Germline CDR1 is LGHDT and CDR2 is YNNKEL (reference sequence). Deletions cut 3 bases from V and 1 base from J, with 16 bases between. This CDR3 is CASSHWGGAGSYNEQFF. CDR3 nucleotides: TGTGCCAGCAGCCATTGGGGCGGGGCGGGTTCCTACAATGAGCAGTTCTTC.

This clonotype was observed a few times. CDR3 bases: TGTGCCAGCAGCCAATCAACTAGCGGGAGTATGTACGAGCAGTACTTC. It is translated as CASSQSTSGSMYEQYF. The rearrangement joins TRBV4-2 to TRBJ2-7, with TRBD2 matching over 11 bases. The V and J ends lost 2 bases and 4 bases, in that order; junction bases with no gene match: 7. CDR3 length equals 16 residues. Germline V CDR1 and CDR2: LGHNA, YNFKEQ.

The chain is built from TRBV6-5 and TRBJ1-5; 7 bases match TRBD1. Trimming at V came to 6 bases and at J to 9 bases, leaving 8 bases not matched to a gene. There are 13 residues in the CDR3. Germline V gene data show CDR1 as MNHEY and CDR2 as SVGAGI. CDR3 in DNA: TGTGCCAGCAGAAACAGGGGCGAGGGGCCCCAGCATTTT. This sequence encodes CASRNRGEGPQHF.